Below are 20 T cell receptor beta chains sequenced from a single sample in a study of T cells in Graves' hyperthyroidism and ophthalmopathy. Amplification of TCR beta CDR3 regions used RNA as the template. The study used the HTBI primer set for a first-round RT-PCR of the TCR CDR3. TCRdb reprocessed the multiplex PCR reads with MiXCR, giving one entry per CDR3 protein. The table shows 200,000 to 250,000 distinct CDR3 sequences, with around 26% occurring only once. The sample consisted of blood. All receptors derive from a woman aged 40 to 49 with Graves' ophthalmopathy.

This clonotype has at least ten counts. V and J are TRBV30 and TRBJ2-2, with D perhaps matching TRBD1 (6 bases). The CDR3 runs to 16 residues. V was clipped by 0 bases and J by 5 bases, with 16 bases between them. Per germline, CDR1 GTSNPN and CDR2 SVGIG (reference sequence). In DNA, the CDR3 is TGTGCCTGGAGTGTCTTCACGCAGGGGTTTACCGGGGAGCTGTTTTTT. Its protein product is CAWSVFTQGFTGELFF.

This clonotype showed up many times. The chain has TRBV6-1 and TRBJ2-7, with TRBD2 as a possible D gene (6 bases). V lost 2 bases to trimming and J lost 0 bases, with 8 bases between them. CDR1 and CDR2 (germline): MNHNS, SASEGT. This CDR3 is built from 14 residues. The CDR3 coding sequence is TGTGCCAGCAGTGAATACGGGAGCTCCTACGAGCAGTACTTC. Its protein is CASSEYGSSYEQYF.

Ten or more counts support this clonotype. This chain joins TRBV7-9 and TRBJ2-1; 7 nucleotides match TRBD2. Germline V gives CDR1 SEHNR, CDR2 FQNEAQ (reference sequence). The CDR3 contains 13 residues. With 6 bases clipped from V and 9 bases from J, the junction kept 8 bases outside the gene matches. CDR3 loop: CASSLGGYGEQFF. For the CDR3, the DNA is TGTGCCAGCAGTCTGGGGGGGTATGGTGAGCAGTTCTTC.

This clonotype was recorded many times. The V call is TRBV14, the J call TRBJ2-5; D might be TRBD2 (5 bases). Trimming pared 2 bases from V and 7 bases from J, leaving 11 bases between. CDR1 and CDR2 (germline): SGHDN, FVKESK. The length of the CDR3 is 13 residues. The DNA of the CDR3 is TGTGCCAGCAGCCAATTAGCCGCGGGGACCCAGTACTTC. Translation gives CASSQLAAGTQYF.

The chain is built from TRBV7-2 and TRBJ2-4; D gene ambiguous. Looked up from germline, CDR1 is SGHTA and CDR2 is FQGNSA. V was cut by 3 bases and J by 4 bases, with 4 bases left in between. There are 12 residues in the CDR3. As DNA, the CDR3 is TGTGCCAGCAGCTTTTCGAAAAACATTCAGTACTTC. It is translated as CASSFSKNIQYF. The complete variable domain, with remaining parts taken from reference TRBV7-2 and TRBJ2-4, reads GAGVSQSPSNKVTEKGKDVELRCDPISGHTALYWYRQSLGQGLEFLIYFQGNSAPDKSGLPSDRFSAERTGGSVSTLTIQRTQQEDSAVYLCASSFSKNIQYFGAGTRLSVL.

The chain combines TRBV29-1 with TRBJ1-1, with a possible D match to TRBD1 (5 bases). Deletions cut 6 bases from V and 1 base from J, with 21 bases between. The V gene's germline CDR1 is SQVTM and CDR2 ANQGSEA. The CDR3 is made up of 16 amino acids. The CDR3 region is CSVAGVGESWNTEAFF. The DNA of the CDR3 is TGCAGCGTGGCGGGGGTAGGGGAGAGCTGGAACACTGAAGCTTTCTTT.

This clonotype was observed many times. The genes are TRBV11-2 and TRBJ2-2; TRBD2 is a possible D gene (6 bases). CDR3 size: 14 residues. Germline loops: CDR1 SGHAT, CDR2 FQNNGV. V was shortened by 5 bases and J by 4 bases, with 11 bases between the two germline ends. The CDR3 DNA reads TGTGCCAGCAGCCCTTGGGGGGTCACCGGGGAGCTGTTTTTT. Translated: CASSPWGVTGELFF.

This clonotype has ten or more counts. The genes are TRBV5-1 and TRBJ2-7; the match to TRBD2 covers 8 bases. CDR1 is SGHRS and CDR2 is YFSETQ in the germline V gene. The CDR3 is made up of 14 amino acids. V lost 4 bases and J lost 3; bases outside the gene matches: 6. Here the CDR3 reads CASSPTGGNYEQYF. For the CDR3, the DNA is TGCGCCAGCAGCCCGACGGGGGGGAACTACGAGCAGTACTTC.

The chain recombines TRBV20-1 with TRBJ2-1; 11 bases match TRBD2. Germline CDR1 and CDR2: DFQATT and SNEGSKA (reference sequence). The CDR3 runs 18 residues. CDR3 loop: CSLDAGQGFSGRASEQFF. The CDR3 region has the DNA TGCAGCTTGGACGCGGGACAGGGATTTAGCGGGAGGGCGAGTGAGCAGTTCTTC.

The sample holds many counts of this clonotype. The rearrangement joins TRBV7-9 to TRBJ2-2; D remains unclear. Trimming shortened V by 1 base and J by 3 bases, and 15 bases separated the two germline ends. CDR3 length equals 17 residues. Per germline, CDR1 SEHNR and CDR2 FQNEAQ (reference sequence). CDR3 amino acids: CASSLEAVSSYTGELFF. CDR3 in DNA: TGTGCCAGCAGCTTAGAGGCGGTTAGCAGTTACACCGGGGAGCTGTTTTTT. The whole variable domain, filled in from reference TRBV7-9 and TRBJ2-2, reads DTGVSQNPRHKITKRGQNVTFRCDPISEHNRLYWYRQTLGQGPEFLTYFQNEAQLEKSRLLSDRFSAERPKGSFSTLEIQRTEQGDSAMYLCASSLEAVSSYTGELFFGEGSRLTVL.

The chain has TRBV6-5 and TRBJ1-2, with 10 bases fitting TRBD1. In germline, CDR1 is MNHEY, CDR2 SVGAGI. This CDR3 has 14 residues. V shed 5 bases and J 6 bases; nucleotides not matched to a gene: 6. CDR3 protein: CASSNTGTGDGYTF. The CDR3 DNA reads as TGTGCCAGCAGTAACACCGGGACAGGGGATGGCTACACCTTC.

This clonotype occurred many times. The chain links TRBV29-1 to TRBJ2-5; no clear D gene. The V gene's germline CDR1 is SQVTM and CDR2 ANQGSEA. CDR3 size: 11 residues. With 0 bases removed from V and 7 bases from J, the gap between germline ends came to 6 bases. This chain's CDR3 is CSVEESRTQYF. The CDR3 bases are TGCAGCGTTGAAGAGAGTCGGACCCAGTACTTC.

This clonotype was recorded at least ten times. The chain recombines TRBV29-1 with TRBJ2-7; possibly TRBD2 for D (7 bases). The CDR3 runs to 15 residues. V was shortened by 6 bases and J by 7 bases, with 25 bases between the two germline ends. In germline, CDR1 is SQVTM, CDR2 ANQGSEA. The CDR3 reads CSVPLEGGRAGEQYF. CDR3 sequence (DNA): TGCAGCGTCCCGTTGGAGGGGGGGCGCGCGGGGGAGCAGTACTTC.

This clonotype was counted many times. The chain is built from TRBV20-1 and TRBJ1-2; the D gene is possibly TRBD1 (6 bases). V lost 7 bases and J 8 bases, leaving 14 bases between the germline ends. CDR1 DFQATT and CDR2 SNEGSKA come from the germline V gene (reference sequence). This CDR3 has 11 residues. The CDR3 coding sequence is TGCAGTGAGGCGATGGGGGGCGGCTACACCTTC. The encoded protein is CSEAMGGGYTF.

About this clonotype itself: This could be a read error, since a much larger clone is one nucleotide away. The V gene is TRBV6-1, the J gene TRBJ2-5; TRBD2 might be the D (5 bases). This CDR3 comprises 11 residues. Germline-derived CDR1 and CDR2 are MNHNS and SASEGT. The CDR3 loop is CAGSAGQAQYF. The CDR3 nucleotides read TGTGCCGGCAGTGCGGGCCAGGCCCAGTACTTC.

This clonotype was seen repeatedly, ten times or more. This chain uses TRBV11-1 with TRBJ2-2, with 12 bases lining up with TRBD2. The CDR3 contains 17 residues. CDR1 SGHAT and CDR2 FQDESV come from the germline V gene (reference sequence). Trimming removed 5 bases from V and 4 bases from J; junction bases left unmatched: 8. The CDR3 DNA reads TGTGCCAGCAGCCCCAGCAAACTAGCGGGAGGCACCGGGGAGCTGTTTTTT. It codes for CASSPSKLAGGTGELFF.

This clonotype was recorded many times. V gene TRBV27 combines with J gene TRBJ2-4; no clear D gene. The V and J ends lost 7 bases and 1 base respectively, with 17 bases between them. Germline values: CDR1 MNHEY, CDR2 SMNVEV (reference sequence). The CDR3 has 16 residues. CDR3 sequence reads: CASTPLVGLAKNIQYF. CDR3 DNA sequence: TGTGCCAGCACCCCTTTGGTCGGGCTCGCCAAAAACATTCAGTACTTC.

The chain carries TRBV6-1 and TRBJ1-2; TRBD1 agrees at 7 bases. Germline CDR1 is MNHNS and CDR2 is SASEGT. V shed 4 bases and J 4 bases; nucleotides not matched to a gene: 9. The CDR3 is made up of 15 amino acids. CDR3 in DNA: TGTGCCAGCAGTGTAAGAAGGGGGCAGGGCTATGGCTACACCTTC. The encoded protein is CASSVRRGQGYGYTF.

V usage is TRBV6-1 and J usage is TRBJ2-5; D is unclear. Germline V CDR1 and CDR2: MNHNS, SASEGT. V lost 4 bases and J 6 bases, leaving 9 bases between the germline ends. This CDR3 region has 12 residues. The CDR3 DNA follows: TGTGCCAGCAGTGTAAGGGTACAGACCCAGTACTTC. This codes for CASSVRVQTQYF.

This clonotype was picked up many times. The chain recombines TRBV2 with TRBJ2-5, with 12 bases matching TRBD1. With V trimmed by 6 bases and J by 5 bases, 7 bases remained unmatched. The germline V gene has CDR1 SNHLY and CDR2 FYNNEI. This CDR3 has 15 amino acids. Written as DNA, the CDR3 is TGTGCCAGCAGGGGTGCGGGACAGGGGGCGGAGACCCAGTACTTC. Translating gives CASRGAGQGAETQYF. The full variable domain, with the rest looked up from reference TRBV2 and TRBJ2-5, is EPEVTQTPSHQVTQMGQEVILRCVPISNHLYFYWYRQILGQKVEFLVSFYNNEISEKSEIFDDQFSVERPDGSNFTLKIRSTKLEDSAMYFCASRGAGQGAETQYFGPGTRLLVL.